The sequence of this T cell receptor (beta chain) was determined in a study of shared clonotypes between healthy human individuals. As for the study in general: Donor ages ranged 18 to 49 years: a couple of women, a few men. CD4 naive and CD4 memory each took three plates per donor, while CD8 naive took two and CD8 memory one.

The length of the CDR3 is 13 residues. Unmatched junction bases numbered 5, after V lost 0 bases and J lost 9 bases. In germline, CDR1 is MNHEY, CDR2 SVGAGI. Overall study results and limits: At large depth, rarefaction still showed sorted-subset sequencing to be incomplete.

The sample holds one count of this clone. What it recognizes is unknown. A CD45RA+ naive subset and a CD45RA-negative memory subset were split from CD4+ cells. TCRdb's table, derived via immunoSEQ multiplex PCR, lists solely in-frame clones and lacks some. Of 1.5 million to 1.9 million clones in the sample, 98% were seen once. Sequenced material: naive CD4+ T cells sorted from blood. Subset specified: CD45RA+ positively selected. J is TRBJ2-7 and V is TRBV6-5, with 7 positions matching TRBD2. The receptor was isolated from a man in his thirties or forties in good health. The CDR3 protein is CASSYSAGATQYF. The DNA of the CDR3 is TGTGCCAGCAGTTACTCGGCGGGAGCGACGCAGTACTTC.